Below, 9 T cell receptor beta chains from the same sample are listed, as sequenced in a study of CD8 T cells in Susac syndrome (dated by TCRdb to between 2018 and 2021). The library was prepared using the immunoSEQ multiplex PCR assay. RNA was extracted using the RNeasy kit, and about 0.45 to 1 ug of the RNA was reverse transcribed with random hexamers. The public reads were reprocessed in TCRdb via fastp at Q25 and MiXCR, keeping in-frame beta chains. Each entry is one CDR3 protein sequence, shown with its most common DNA and genes. In all, the sample holds some 120,000 distinct CDR3 sequences, and over 90% of those were seen once. Of the sample, over 0.1% falls within the top ten clones. The sequencing sample was made of CD4+ T cells from PBMCs. Receptor source: a human donor in good health.

The V gene is TRBV5-4, the J gene TRBJ2-7; 8 bases align to TRBD2. The V gene's germline CDR1 is SGHNT and CDR2 YYREEE (reference sequence). The CDR3 runs 16 residues. The trim removed 6 bases at V and 5 bases at J, leaving 16 bases unmatched. The CDR3 region is CASTPGRRAGDNEQYF. CDR3 nucleotide sequence: TGTGCCAGCACCCCAGGTCGTAGAGCGGGAGACAACGAGCAGTACTTC.

The chain joins TRBV7-9 to TRBJ2-7; 9 nucleotides match TRBD1. The CDR3 spans 14 residues. The germline V gene has CDR1 SEHNR and CDR2 FQNEAQ (reference sequence). Losses at the gene ends were 5 bases for V and 1 base for J; bases not matched to a gene: 3. The CDR3 protein is CASSTGQGSYEQYF. The CDR3 region has the DNA TGTGCCAGCAGCACGGGACAGGGTTCCTACGAGCAGTACTTC.

The rearrangement joins TRBV12-3 or TRBV12-4 to TRBJ1-1, with D possibly matching TRBD1 (5 bases). The CDR3 consists of 16 residues. Trimming removed 7 bases at V and 6 bases at J, with 24 bases between. The CDR3 is CASTLLLTGGIPEAFF. CDR3 DNA: TGTGCCAGCACCCTTCTTCTAACCGGGGGGATCCCTGAAGCTTTCTTT.

The chain carries TRBV2 and TRBJ1-1, with unresolved D. There are 10 residues in the CDR3. CDR1 SNHLY and CDR2 FYNNEI come from the germline V gene. Between the trimmed V and J ends, which lost 5 bases and 6 bases, there was a span of 4 bases. CDR3 nucleotide sequence: TGTGCCAGCAGTCTCGCTGAAGCTTTCTTT. This codes for CASSLAEAFF.

The gene calls are TRBV28 and TRBJ2-2; D not resolved. V was cut by 8 bases and J by 5 bases, with 9 bases left in between. The germline gives CDR1 MDHEN, CDR2 SYDVKM. The CDR3 spans 12 residues. CDR3 bases: TGTGCCAGCGGTTATAGGACCGGGGAGCTGTTTTTT. This translates into CASGYRTGELFF.

The chain is built from TRBV6-5 and TRBJ2-7, with D perhaps given as TRBD1 or TRBD2 (5 bases each). The germline CDR1 and CDR2 sequences are MNHEY and SVGAGI. V shed 6 bases and J shed 0 bases, with 15 bases lying between them. The CDR3 has 15 residues. The CDR3 DNA sequence: TGTGCCAGCAGACTGAGGACGGGGACCTCCTACGAGCAGTACTTC. Encoded protein: CASRLRTGTSYEQYF.

This chain uses TRBV19 with TRBJ2-2; 8 bases are a match to TRBD1. Germline CDR1 reads LNHDA; CDR2 reads SQIVND (reference sequence). The CDR3 consists of 15 residues. With 10 bases clipped from V and 4 bases from J, the junction kept 11 bases outside the gene matches. CDR3: CATRSGGAGTGELFF. Here the CDR3 DNA reads TGTGCCACCCGCTCAGGGGGCGCGGGCACCGGGGAGCTGTTTTTT.

The chain joins TRBV4-2 to TRBJ2-7, with D hard to call. The CDR3 contains 13 residues. Deletions cut 1 base from V and 3 bases from J, with 7 bases between. Germline V gene sequence: CDR1 LGHNA, CDR2 YNFKEQ. For the CDR3, the DNA is TGTGCCAGCAGCCAAGTGGCTAGCTACGAGCAGTACTTC. Its translation is CASSQVASYEQYF.

The rearrangement joins TRBV5-1 to TRBJ2-2; a weak D match, TRBD1 (6 bases). CDR3 length: 16 amino acids. CDR1 SGHRS and CDR2 YFSETQ come from the germline V gene. V was clipped by 0 bases and J by 3 bases, with 12 bases between them. The CDR3 here is CASSLAAGVDTGELFF. In DNA, the CDR3 is TGCGCCAGCAGCTTGGCGGCAGGGGTGGACACCGGGGAGCTGTTTTTT. Complete variable domain (other parts from reference TRBV5-1 and TRBJ2-2): KAGVTQTPRYLIKTRGQQVTLSCSPISGHRSVSWYQQTPGQGLQFLFEYFSETQRNKGNFPGRFSGRQFSNSRSEMNVSTLELGDSALYLCASSLAAGVDTGELFFGEGSRLTVL.